A selection of T cell receptor beta chains follows, all from one sample in a study of shared clonotypes between healthy human individuals. Repertoires were generated with immunoSEQ multiplex PCR, while TCRdb's copy carries only in-frame clones and drops some. The table has nearly 2 million clones, about 95% seen once; the top ten hold approximately 1%. Input material: naive CD8+ T cells sorted from blood. These receptor sequences come from a man between 18 and 35 years old in good health. Each CDR3 is given with its conserved first and last residue. A D gene is named only where the DNA matches it firmly. Size is stated for part of the rows, as once, few or many counts, or as a class when the clone is expanded.

size,D,V,J,DNA,CDR3
NA,TRBD1,TRBV28,TRBJ2-2,TGTGCCAGTGACAGGGTACGGGACGGGGAGCTGTTTTTT,CASDRVRDGELFF
NA,NA,TRBV6-5,TRBJ1-1,TGTGCCAGCAGTTACTCGGGGCAGGGGTACACTGAAGCTTTCTTT,CASSYSGQGYTEAFF
NA,NA,TRBV9,TRBJ2-7,TGTGCCAGCAGCTCCGGCGGGACACCAACCTACGAGCAGTACTTC,CASSSGGTPTYEQYF
NA,NA,TRBV4-3,TRBJ2-2,TGCGCCAGCAGCCAAGATTTGGACAGCGGGCTAGGCACCGGGGAGCTGTTTTTT,CASSQDLDSGLGTGELFF
NA,NA,TRBV27,TRBJ2-2,TGTGCCAGCAGTTTTTCCTGGCCCTCTAATAGGGAGCTGTTTTTT,CASSFSWPSNRELFF
NA,NA,TRBV7-6,TRBJ2-7,TGTGCCAGCAGCGATGGGACCTACGAGCAGTACTTC,CASSDGTYEQYF
NA,NA,TRBV27,TRBJ1-5,TGTGCCAGCAGCCCGATCGAGGGGGTTGATAGCAATCAGCCCCAGCATTTT,CASSPIEGVDSNQPQHF
NA,NA,TRBV6-6,TRBJ2-5,TGTGCCAGCAGTTACTCGTCTGACTTTCAAGAGACCCAGTACTTC,CASSYSSDFQETQYF
NA,NA,TRBV27,TRBJ2-7,TGTGCCAGCAGTACCTCGACACCAATAGCCTACGAGCAGTACTTC,CASSTSTPIAYEQYF
NA,NA,TRBV20-1,TRBJ2-7,TGCAGTGCTGCCGGGACAAGCGAGCAGTACTTC,CSAAGTSEQYF
NA,NA,TRBV7-2,TRBJ2-7,TGTGCCAGCAGCGCCCCAGGGGACCCCCTGGGCTACGAGCAGTACTTC,CASSAPGDPLGYEQYF
once,TRBD1,TRBV11-2,TRBJ2-3,TGTGCCAGCAGCAACCGACAGGGGGGTGGCACAGATACGCAGTATTTT,CASSNRQGGGTDTQYF
NA,NA,TRBV5-5,TRBJ1-1,TGTGCCAGCAGCTCCAGGGGAGGGAACACTGAAGCTTTCTTT,CASSSRGGNTEAFF
NA,NA,TRBV7-2,TRBJ2-2,TGTGCCAGCAGTTTCCCCCCTGGGGGGCTAATCACCGGGGAGCTGTTTTTT,CASSFPPGGLITGELFF
NA,NA,TRBV9,TRBJ2-1,TGTGCCAGCAGTGTCTATGACAATGAGCAGTTCTTC,CASSVYDNEQFF
NA,TRBD1,TRBV6-6,TRBJ2-3,TGTGCCAGCAATGCCGGGACAGGGATCCCAGATACGCAGTATTTT,CASNAGTGIPDTQYF
NA,NA,TRBV7-2,TRBJ1-3,TGTGCCAGCAGCCCAGTCGTAGGTTCTGGAAACACCATATATTTT,CASSPVVGSGNTIYF
NA,NA,TRBV27,TRBJ1-2,TGTGCCAGCAGTTTAAAGGTTGGGGAGCAGGGCTTTAACTATGGCTACACCTTC,CASSLKVGEQGFNYGYTF
NA,NA,TRBV7-5,TRBJ2-3,TGTGCCAGAAGCTTAGTCGGCGGGAGGGCCATGAATACGCAGTATTTT,CARSLVGGRAMNTQYF
NA,TRBD1,TRBV6-5,TRBJ1-3,TGTGCCAGCAAACAAGGAGGGGGCACAGGAAACACCATATATTTT,CASKQGGGTGNTIYF
NA,TRBD2,TRBV6-1,TRBJ2-1,TGTGCCAGCAGTGAGGAAGCGGGGGAGTACAATGAGCAGTTCTTC,CASSEEAGEYNEQFF
NA,NA,TRBV29-1,TRBJ2-4,TGCAGCGTTGAACTGGCAGGCCTTCAGTACTTC,CSVELAGLQYF
NA,NA,TRBV9,TRBJ2-4,TGTGCCAGCAGCGTAGGGCTGTCGGACATTCAGTACTTC,CASSVGLSDIQYF
few,NA,TRBV5-1,TRBJ1-1,TGCGCCAGCAGCTTGGGCCTCGGGATAAAGGACACTGAAGCTTTCTTT,CASSLGLGIKDTEAFF
once,TRBD1,TRBV5-1,TRBJ1-1,TGCGCCAGCAGCTGGGGACAGCCGAACACTGAAGCTTTCTTT,CASSWGQPNTEAFF
NA,NA,TRBV11-2,TRBJ2-7,TGTGCCAGCAGCTTAGATCGGGCAGGCTCCTACGAGCAGTACTTC,CASSLDRAGSYEQYF
NA,TRBD2,TRBV27,TRBJ2-1,TGTGCCAGCAGTTTAATCGGGGGGTCCTACAATGAGCAGTTCTTC,CASSLIGGSYNEQFF
NA,NA,TRBV5-6,TRBJ2-6,TGTGCCAGCAGCTTCGGGTCTGGGGCCAACGTCCTGACTTTC,CASSFGSGANVLTF
NA,NA,TRBV6-6,TRBJ2-3,TGTGCCAGCACGGCCCAAGCAGGTACGCAGTATTTT,CASTAQAGTQYF
NA,NA,TRBV2,TRBJ1-2,TGTGCCAGCAGGTCCGGGGGGGCGAGCTATGGCTACACCTTC,CASRSGGASYGYTF
NA,NA,TRBV28,TRBJ1-5,TGTGCCAGCACCGGCGGGGGGGCGAACAATCAGCCCCAGCATTTT,CASTGGGANNQPQHF
NA,TRBD1,TRBV27,TRBJ1-1,TGTGCCAGCAGCCGGACAGGGATTCCTGAAGCTTTCTTT,CASSRTGIPEAFF
once,NA,TRBV10-1,TRBJ2-5,TGCGCCAGCAGTGTTGGGGGTAGCCGAGCGGATGTGGAGACCCAGTACTTC,CASSVGGSRADVETQYF
NA,NA,TRBV7-9,TRBJ2-1,TGTGCCAGCAGCTTAGTGGGGGAGCAGTTCTTC,CASSLVGEQFF
NA,NA,TRBV21-1,TRBJ1-2,TGTGCCAGCAGCAAAGCTTCGGGGGCCTATGGCTACACCTTC,CASSKASGAYGYTF
NA,TRBD1,TRBV29-1,TRBJ2-7,TGCAGCGTTGGGCAGGGGGCGTACGAGCAGTACTTC,CSVGQGAYEQYF
NA,NA,TRBV10-3,TRBJ1-1,TGTGCCATCAGTGCGTCCCCCGCCGGCGGCACTGAAGCTTTCTTT,CAISASPAGGTEAFF
once,NA,TRBV7-8,TRBJ2-6,TGTGCCAGCAGCTCGTCTCCTGGGGCCAACGTCCTGACTTTC,CASSSSPGANVLTF
NA,TRBD2,TRBV29-1,TRBJ2-7,TGCAGCGTTCGAGGACTAGCGGGAACCTACGAGCAGTACTTC,CSVRGLAGTYEQYF
NA,TRBD1,TRBV5-6,TRBJ1-2,TGTGCCAGCAGCTTTTCTGGGACAGGTCCCGGAGGCTATGGCTACACCTTC,CASSFSGTGPGGYGYTF
once,TRBD1,TRBV30,TRBJ2-3,TGTGCCTGGAGTGTACTAGGGGGCGTCGCAGATACGCAGTATTTT,CAWSVLGGVADTQYF
NA,NA,TRBV27,TRBJ2-1,TGTGCCAGCAGTTCCCAGGGGCCAACCTACAATGAGCAGTTCTTC,CASSSQGPTYNEQFF
NA,NA,TRBV21-1,TRBJ2-7,TGTGCCAGCAGCAAAATACAGCCGATCAGGGACCCCTACGAGCAGTACTTC,CASSKIQPIRDPYEQYF
NA,NA,TRBV27,TRBJ2-1,TGTGCCAGCAGTTTAGGACGGGTGCAGGGCACCTACAATGAGCAGTTCTTC,CASSLGRVQGTYNEQFF
NA,TRBD2,TRBV9,TRBJ2-7,TGTGCCAGCAGCGTAGCTTCCGCTAGCGGGGTCGCCTACGAGCAGTACTTC,CASSVASASGVAYEQYF
NA,NA,TRBV5-1,TRBJ2-2,TGCGCCAGCAGCTCAGACCCCGGGGAGCTGTTTTTT,CASSSDPGELFF